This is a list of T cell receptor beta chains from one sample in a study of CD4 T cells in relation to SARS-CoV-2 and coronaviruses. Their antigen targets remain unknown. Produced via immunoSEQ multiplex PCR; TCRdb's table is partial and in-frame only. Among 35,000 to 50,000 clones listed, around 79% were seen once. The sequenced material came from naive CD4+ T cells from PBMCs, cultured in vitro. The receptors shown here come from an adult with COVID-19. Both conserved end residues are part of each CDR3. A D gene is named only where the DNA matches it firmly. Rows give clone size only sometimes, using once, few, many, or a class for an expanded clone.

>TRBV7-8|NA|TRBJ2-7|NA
TGTGCCAGCAGCTTATCGAGGACTCTCCAGAAGGAGCAGTACTTC
CASSLSRTLQKEQYF
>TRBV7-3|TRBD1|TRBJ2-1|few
TGTGCCAGCAGCTTGGACAGGGCAAATGAGCAGTTCTTC
CASSLDRANEQFF
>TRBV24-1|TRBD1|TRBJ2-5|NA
TGTGCCACCAGTGATTCTGGACAGGGGGGAAACCAAGAGACCCAGTACTTC
CATSDSGQGGNQETQYF
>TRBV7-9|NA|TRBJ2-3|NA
TGTGCCAGCAGCTTAGCGCTTTCAGCGGAGACAGATACGCAGTATTTT
CASSLALSAETDTQYF
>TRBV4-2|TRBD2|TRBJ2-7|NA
TGTGCCAGCAGCCAAGTGACAGTCGTGACTAGCGGGAGCTACGAGCAGTACTTC
CASSQVTVVTSGSYEQYF
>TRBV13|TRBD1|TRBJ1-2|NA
TGTGCCAGCAGCGCTGGACAGGGATTCGGCTACACCTTC
CASSAGQGFGYTF
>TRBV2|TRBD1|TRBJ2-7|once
TGTGCCAGCAATGGACAGGTGTACGAGCAGTACTTC
CASNGQVYEQYF
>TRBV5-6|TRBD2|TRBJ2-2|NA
TGTGCCAGCAGCTTGATTGCGGGAGGGAACACCGGGGAGCTGTTTTTT
CASSLIAGGNTGELFF
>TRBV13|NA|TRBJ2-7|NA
TGTGCCAGCAGCCTGCTGGGAGGCACCTACGAGCAGTACTTC
CASSLLGGTYEQYF
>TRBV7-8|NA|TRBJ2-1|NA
TGTGCCAGCAGCTTACGGCTAAATGAGCAGTTCTTC
CASSLRLNEQFF
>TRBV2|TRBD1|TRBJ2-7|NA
TGTGCCAGCAGCCAAGGACAGGGGCAGTACGAGCAGTACTTC
CASSQGQGQYEQYF
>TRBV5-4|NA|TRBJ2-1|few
TGTGCCAGCAGCTCGGGACCGTTAGAGCAGTTCTTC
CASSSGPLEQFF
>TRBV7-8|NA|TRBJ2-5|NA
TGTGCCAGCAGCCCCGGCCCCTTTCCGATGGAGACCCAGTACTTC
CASSPGPFPMETQYF
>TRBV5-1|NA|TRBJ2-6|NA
TGCGCCAGCACCCAGGTAGGGGGGGCCGGGGCCAACGTCCTGACTTTC
CASTQVGGAGANVLTF
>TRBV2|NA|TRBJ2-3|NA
TGTGCCAGCAGTGCGGGTACCCTAAGCACAGATACGCAGTATTTT
CASSAGTLSTDTQYF
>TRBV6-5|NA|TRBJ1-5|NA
TGTGCCAGCAGTTACTCGAGGCCGGATAGCAATCAGCCCCAGCATTTT
CASSYSRPDSNQPQHF